This TCR beta chain is from a study of control samples from healthy donors and cancer patients. This CDR3 contains 16 residues. The V end was cut by 0 bases, the J end by 0 bases, with 9 bases between. Germline V gives CDR1 LNHNV, CDR2 YYDKDF (reference sequence). Produced via immunoSEQ multiplex PCR; TCRdb's table is partial and in-frame only. Of 30,000 to 35,000 clones listed, 86% were seen once; the top ten hold 1.6%. What was sequenced was PBMCs. This receptor was taken from a woman aged 40 to 55 with lung cancer. The rearrangement links TRBV15 to TRBJ2-1; TRBD1 might be the D (5 bases). The CDR3 DNA reads as TGTGCCACCAGCAGAGAGTTAGACAGCTCCTACAATGAGCAGTTCTTC. It specifies CATSRELDSSYNEQFF.